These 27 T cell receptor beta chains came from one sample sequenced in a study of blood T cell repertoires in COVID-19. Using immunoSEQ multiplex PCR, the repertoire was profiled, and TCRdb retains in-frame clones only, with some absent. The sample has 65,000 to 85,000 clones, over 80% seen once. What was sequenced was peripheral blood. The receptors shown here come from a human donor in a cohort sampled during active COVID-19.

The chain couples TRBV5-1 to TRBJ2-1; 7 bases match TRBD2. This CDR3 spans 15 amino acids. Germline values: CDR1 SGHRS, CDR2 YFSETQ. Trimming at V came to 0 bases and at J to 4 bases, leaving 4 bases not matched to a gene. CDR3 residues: CASSLAASGYNEQFF. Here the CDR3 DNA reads TGCGCCAGCAGCTTGGCGGCTAGCGGATACAATGAGCAGTTCTTC. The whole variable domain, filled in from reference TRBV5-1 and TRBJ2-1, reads KAGVTQTPRYLIKTRGQQVTLSCSPISGHRSVSWYQQTPGQGLQFLFEYFSETQRNKGNFPGRFSGRQFSNSRSEMNVSTLELGDSALYLCASSLAASGYNEQFFGPGTRLTVL.

The DNA for the CDR3 is TGTGCCACCAGGGACAGGGTGGATTCACCCCTCCACTTT. Protein product: CATRDRVDSPLHF. The genes are TRBV2 and TRBJ1-6; 9 positions agree with TRBD1. This CDR3 has 13 residues. Trimming at V came to 10 bases and at J to 8 bases, leaving 6 bases not matched to a gene. CDR1 and CDR2 from the germline V gene are SNHLY and FYNNEI.

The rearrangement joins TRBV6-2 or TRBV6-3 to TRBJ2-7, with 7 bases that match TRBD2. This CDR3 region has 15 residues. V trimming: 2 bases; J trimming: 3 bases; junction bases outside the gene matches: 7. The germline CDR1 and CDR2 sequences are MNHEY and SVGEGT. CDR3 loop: CASSYESGGSYEQYF. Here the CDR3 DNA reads TGTGCCAGCAGTTACGAGTCGGGAGGAAGCTACGAGCAGTACTTC.

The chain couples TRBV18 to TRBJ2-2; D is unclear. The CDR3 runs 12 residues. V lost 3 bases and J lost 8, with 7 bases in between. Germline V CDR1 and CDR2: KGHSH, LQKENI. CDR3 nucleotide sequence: TGTGCCAGCTCACCCTTCAGAGGGGAGCTGTTTTTT. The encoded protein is CASSPFRGELFF. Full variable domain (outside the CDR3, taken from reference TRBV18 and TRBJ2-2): NAGVMQNPRHLVRRRGQEARLRCSPMKGHSHVYWYRQLPEEGLKFMVYLQKENIIDESGMPKERFSAEFPKEGPSILRIQQVVRGDSAAYFCASSPFRGELFFGEGSRLTVL.

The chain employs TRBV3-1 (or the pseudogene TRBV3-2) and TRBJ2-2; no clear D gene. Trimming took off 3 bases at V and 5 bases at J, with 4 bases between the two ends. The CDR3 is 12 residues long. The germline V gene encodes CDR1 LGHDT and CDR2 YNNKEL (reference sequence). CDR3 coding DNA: TGTGCCAGCAGCCAGCTAACCGGGGAGCTGTTTTTT. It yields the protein CASSQLTGELFF.

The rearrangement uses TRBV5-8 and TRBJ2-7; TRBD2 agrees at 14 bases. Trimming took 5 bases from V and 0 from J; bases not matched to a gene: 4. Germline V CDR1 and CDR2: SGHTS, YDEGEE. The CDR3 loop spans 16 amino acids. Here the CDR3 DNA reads TGTGCCAGCAGACGACTAGCGGGAGGGCTCTCCTACGAGCAGTACTTC. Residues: CASRRLAGGLSYEQYF.

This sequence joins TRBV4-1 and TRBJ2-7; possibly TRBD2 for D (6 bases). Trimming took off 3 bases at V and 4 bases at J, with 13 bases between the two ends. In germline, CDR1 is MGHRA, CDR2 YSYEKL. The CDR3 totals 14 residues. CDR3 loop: CASSQRDGPYEQYF. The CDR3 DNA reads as TGCGCCAGCAGCCAGCGGGACGGCCCATACGAGCAGTACTTC.

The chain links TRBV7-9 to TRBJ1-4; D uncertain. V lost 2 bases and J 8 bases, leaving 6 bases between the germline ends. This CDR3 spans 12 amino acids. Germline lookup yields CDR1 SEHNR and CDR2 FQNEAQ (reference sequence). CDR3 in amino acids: CASSLRGEKLFF. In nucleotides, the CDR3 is TGTGCCAGCAGCTTAAGAGGGGAAAAACTGTTTTTT.

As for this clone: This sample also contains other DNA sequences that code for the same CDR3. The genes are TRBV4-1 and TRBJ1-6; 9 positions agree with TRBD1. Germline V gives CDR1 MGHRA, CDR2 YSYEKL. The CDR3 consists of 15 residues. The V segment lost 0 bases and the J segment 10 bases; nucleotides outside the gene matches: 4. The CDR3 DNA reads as TGCGCCAGCAGCCAAGAGGGCACAGGGGGCTCACCCCTCCACTTT. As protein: CASSQEGTGGSPLHF.

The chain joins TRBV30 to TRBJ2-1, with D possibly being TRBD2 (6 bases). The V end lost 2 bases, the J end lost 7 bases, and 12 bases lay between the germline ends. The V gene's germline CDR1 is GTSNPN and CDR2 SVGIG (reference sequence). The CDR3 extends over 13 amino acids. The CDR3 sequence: CAWSTGTLNEQFF. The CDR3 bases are TGTGCCTGGAGTACTGGGACTTTGAATGAGCAGTTCTTC. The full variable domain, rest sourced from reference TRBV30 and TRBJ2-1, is SQTIHQWPATLVQPVGSPLSLECTVEGTSNPNLYWYRQAAGRGLQLLFYSVGIGQISSEVPQNLSASRPQDRQFILSSKKLLLSDSGFYLCAWSTGTLNEQFFGPGTRLTVL.

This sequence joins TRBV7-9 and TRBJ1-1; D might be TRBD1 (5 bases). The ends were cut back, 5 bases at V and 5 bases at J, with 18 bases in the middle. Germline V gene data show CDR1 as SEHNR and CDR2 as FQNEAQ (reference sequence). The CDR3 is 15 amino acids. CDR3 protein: CASSPLRRGRTEAFF. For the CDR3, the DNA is TGTGCCAGCAGCCCGCTGCGGAGGGGAAGAACTGAAGCTTTCTTT.

CDR3 region: CASTGTGYNSPLHF. In nucleotides, the CDR3 is TGTGCCAGCACGGGGACAGGTTATAATTCACCCCTCCACTTT. The chain joins TRBV27 to TRBJ1-6; 8 bases are a match to TRBD1. Losses at the gene ends were 7 bases for V and 4 bases for J; bases not matched to a gene: 3. This CDR3 has 14 residues. The germline V gene has CDR1 MNHEY and CDR2 SMNVEV (reference sequence).

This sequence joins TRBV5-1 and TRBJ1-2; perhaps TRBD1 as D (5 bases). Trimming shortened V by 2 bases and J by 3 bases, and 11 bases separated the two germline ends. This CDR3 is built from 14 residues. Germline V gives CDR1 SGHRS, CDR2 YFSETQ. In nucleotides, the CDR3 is TGCGCCAGCAGCTTACGGGTAGGGGACTATGGCTACACCTTC. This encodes CASSLRVGDYGYTF.

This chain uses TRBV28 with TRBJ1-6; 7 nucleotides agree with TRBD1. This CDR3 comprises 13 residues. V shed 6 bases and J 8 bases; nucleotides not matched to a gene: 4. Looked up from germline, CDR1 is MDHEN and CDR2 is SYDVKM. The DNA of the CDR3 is TGTGCCAGCAGGGGACAGCCCTATTCACCCCTCCACTTT. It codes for CASRGQPYSPLHF.

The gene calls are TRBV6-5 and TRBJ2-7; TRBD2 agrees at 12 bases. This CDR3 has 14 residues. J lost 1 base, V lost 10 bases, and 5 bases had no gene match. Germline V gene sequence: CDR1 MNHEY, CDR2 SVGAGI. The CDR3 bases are TGTGCCACCCAACTAGCGGGGGGTTCCTACGAGCAGTACTTC. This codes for CATQLAGGSYEQYF.

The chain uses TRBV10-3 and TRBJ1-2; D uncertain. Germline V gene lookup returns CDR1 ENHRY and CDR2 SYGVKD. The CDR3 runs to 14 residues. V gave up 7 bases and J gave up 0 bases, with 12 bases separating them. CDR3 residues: CAITNPAANYGYTF. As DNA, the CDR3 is TGTGCCATCACAAACCCAGCGGCTAACTATGGCTACACCTTC.

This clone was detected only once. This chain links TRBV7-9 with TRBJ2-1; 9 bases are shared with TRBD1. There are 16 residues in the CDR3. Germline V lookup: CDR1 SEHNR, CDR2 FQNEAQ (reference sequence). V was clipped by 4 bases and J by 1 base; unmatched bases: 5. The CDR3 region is CASSSTGTGSYNEQFF. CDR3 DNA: TGTGCCAGCAGCTCCACCGGGACAGGGTCCTACAATGAGCAGTTCTTC.

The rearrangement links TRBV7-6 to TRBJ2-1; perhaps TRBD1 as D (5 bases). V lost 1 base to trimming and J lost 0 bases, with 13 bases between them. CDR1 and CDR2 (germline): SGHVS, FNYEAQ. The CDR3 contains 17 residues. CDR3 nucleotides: TGTGCCAGCAGCTTAGTCGGACACCTCGCCTCCTACAATGAGCAGTTCTTC. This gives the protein CASSLVGHLASYNEQFF. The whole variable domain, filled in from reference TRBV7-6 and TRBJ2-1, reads GAGVSQSPRYKVTKRGQDVALRCDPISGHVSLYWYRQALGQGPEFLTYFNYEAQQDKSGLPNDRFSAERPEGSISTLTIQRTEQRDSAMYRCASSLVGHLASYNEQFFGPGTRLTVL.

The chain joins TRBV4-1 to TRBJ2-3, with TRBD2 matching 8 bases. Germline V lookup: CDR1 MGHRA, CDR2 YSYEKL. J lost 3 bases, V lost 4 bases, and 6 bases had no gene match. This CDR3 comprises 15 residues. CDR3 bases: TGCGCCAGCAGCCCAGCGGGAGCCGGGACAGATACGCAGTATTTT. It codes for CASSPAGAGTDTQYF.

CDR3 region: CASSLSGAHYNEQFF. Here the CDR3 DNA reads TGTGCCAGCAGCTTATCAGGGGCCCACTACAATGAGCAGTTCTTC. This chain links TRBV7-2 with TRBJ2-1; a possible D gene is TRBD1 (6 bases). V gave up 2 bases and J gave up 3 bases, with 11 bases separating them. This CDR3 has 15 amino acids. CDR1 and CDR2 from the germline V gene are SGHTA and FQGNSA.

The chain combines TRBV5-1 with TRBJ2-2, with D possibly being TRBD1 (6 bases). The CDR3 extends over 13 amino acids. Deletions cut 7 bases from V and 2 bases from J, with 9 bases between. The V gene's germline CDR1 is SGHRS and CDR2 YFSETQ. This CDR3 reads CASQDRNTGELFF. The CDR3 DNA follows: TGCGCCAGCCAGGACAGAAACACCGGGGAGCTGTTTTTT.

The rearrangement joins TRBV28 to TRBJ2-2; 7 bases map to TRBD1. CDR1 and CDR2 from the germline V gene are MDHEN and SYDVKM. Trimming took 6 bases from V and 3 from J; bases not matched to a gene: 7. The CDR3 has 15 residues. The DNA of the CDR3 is TGTGCCAGCAGCCGGGACAGCAAATACACCGGGGAGCTGTTTTTT. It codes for CASSRDSKYTGELFF.

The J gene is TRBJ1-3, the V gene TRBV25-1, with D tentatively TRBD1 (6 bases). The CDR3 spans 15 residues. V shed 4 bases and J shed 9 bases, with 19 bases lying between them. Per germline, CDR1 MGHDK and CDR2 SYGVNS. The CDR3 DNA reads TGTGCCAGCAGTGTCCGGACAGTGACTTGGGGCACCATATATTTT. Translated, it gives CASSVRTVTWGTIYF.

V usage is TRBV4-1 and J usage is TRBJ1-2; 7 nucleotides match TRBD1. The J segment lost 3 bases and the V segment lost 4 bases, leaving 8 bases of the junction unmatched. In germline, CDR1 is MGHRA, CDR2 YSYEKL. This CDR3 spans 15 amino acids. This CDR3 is CASSLLDRVYYGYTF. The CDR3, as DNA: TGCGCCAGCAGCCTCCTAGACAGGGTTTACTATGGCTACACCTTC.

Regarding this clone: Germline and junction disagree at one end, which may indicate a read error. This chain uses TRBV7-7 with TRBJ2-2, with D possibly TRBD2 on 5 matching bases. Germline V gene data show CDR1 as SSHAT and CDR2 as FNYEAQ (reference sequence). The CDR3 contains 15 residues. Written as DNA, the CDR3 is TGTGCTAGCAGCCGCACGGTAGCCCTGAGGGAGGAGCTGTTTTTT. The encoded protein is CASSRTVALREELFF.

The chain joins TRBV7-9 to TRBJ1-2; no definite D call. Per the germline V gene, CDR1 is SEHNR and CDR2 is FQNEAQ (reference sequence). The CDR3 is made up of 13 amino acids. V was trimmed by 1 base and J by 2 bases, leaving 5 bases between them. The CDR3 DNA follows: TGTGCCAGCAGCTTAGGACTGAACTATGGCTACACCTTC. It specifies CASSLGLNYGYTF.

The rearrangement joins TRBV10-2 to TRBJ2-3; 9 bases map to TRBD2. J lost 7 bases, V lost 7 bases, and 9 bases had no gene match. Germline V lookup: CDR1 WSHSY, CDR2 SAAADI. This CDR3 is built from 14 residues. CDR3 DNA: TGCGCCAGCAAAGCGGGGGGAAGCAGGAATACGCAGTATTTT. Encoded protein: CASKAGGSRNTQYF.